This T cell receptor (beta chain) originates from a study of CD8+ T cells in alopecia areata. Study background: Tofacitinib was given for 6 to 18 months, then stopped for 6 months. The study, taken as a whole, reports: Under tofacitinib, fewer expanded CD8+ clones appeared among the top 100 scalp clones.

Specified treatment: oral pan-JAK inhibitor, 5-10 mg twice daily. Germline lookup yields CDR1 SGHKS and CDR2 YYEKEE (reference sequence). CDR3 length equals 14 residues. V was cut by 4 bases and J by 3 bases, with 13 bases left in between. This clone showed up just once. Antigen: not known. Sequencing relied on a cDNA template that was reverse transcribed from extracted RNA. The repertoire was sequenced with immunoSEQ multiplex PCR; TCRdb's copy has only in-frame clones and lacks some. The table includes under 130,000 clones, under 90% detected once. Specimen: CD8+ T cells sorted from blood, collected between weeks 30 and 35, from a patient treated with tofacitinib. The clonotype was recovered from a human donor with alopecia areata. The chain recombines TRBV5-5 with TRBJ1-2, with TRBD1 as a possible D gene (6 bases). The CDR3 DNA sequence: TGTGCCAGCAGCCCGTGGGACACAGACTATGGCTACACCTTC. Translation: CASSPWDTDYGYTF. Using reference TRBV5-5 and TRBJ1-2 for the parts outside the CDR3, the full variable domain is DAGVTQSPTHLIKTRGQQVTLRCSPISGHKSVSWYQQVLGQGPQFIFQYYEKEERGRGNFPDRFSARQFPNYSSELNVNALLLGDSALYLCASSPWDTDYGYTFGSGTRLTVV.